The 26 T cell receptor beta chains in this list originate from one sample, sequenced in a study of siplizumab effects on memory and regulatory T cells. The repertoire was sequenced with immunoSEQ multiplex PCR; TCRdb's copy has only in-frame clones and lacks some. Of 57,000 or so clones in the sample, 85% to 95% are singletons; the top ten hold 30% to 40%. Sequenced material: CD8+ T cells sorted from blood. All receptors derive from a human donor in good health.

The rearrangement joins TRBV10-2 to TRBJ1-5; D not resolved. Germline loops: CDR1 WSHSY, CDR2 SAAADI. The CDR3 totals 14 residues. V lost 0 bases, J lost 4 bases, and 7 bases lay in between. CDR3 coding DNA: TGCGCCAGCAGTGAGTCGAGGGTAAATCAGCCCCAGCATTTT. Its protein is CASSESRVNQPQHF.

The chain joins TRBV27 to TRBJ2-3; either TRBD1 or TRBD2 may fit D (5 bases each). Germline V gives CDR1 MNHEY, CDR2 SMNVEV (reference sequence). The V end lost 5 bases, the J end lost 5 bases, and 20 bases lay between the germline ends. CDR3 size: 16 residues. In nucleotides, the CDR3 is TGTGCCAGCAGTCCGGATGGGACCCAGTGGATAGATACGCAGTATTTT. Protein product: CASSPDGTQWIDTQYF.

The chain is built from TRBV21-1 and TRBJ1-1. TRBV21-1 is a recognized pseudogene. This CDR3 spans 18 amino acids. The CDR3 region is CASSKVMGHRRSDTEAFF. The CDR3 DNA is TGTGCCAGCAGCAAAGTAATGGGCCACCGGAGGAGCGACACTGAAGCTTTCTTT.

This clone was counted between two and nine times. V gene TRBV5-5 combines with J gene TRBJ1-2; 12 bases map to TRBD1. CDR3 length equals 15 residues. Trimming cost V 3 bases and J 4 bases; bases outside gene matches: 4. The germline CDR1 and CDR2 sequences are SGHKS and YYEKEE (reference sequence). CDR3 protein: CASSYGTGGFYGYTF. The CDR3 DNA sequence: TGTGCCAGCAGCTACGGGACAGGGGGCTTCTATGGCTACACCTTC.

The rearrangement uses TRBV9 and TRBJ2-7; D is unresolved. V shed 1 base and J shed 6 bases, with 8 bases lying between them. The germline gives CDR1 SGDLS, CDR2 YYNGEE. The CDR3 loop spans 12 amino acids. The CDR3 is CASSVSGGEQYF. The CDR3 coding sequence is TGTGCCAGCAGCGTATCCGGCGGCGAGCAGTACTTC.

V is TRBV28 and J is TRBJ2-1; no clear D gene. There are 13 residues in the CDR3. Trimming took off 7 bases at V and 5 bases at J, with 12 bases between the two ends. The germline V gene has CDR1 MDHEN and CDR2 SYDVKM. The CDR3 is CASNPRGDNEQFF. In nucleotides, the CDR3 is TGTGCCAGCAATCCCCGTGGCGACAATGAGCAGTTCTTC.

This clone was seen a single time. This chain joins TRBV6-1 and TRBJ1-4; D is unclear. The V gene's germline CDR1 is MNHNS and CDR2 SASEGT. Trimming cost V 2 bases and J 8 bases, with 18 bases left between them. CDR3 length: 16 residues. In DNA, the CDR3 is TGTGCCAGCAGTGAATACCCGGGTGAGAATCGGGAAAAACTGTTTTTT. Its protein is CASSEYPGENREKLFF.

The chain is built from TRBV25-1 and TRBJ1-4, with a tentative D call TRBD1 (6 bases). This CDR3 region has 17 residues. Trimming pared 2 bases from V and 0 bases from J, leaving 13 bases between. The germline gives CDR1 MGHDK, CDR2 SYGVNS. CDR3: CASSERSDSSTNEKLFF. Here the CDR3 DNA reads TGTGCCAGCAGTGAAAGGTCGGACAGCTCAACTAATGAAAAACTGTTTTTT.

The chain uses TRBV27 and TRBJ1-5; no clear D. Germline-derived CDR1 and CDR2 are MNHEY and SMNVEV (reference sequence). V dropped 2 bases and J dropped 7 bases, with 12 bases sitting between them. The CDR3 loop spans 14 amino acids. The CDR3, as DNA: TGTGCCAGCAGTTTACGGGGTCACGGGCAGCCCCAGCATTTT. Amino acid sequence: CASSLRGHGQPQHF.

The V gene is TRBV5-1, the J gene TRBJ2-7; 11 positions agree with TRBD1. The CDR3 is 13 residues long. Germline lookup yields CDR1 SGHRS and CDR2 YFSETQ. J was trimmed by 6 bases and V by 3 bases; bases with no gene match: 2. The CDR3, as DNA: TGCGCCAGCAGCTGGACAGGGGGCGTCGAGCAGTACTTC. Encoded protein: CASSWTGGVEQYF.

The V gene is TRBV30, the J gene TRBJ2-2; TRBD2 aligns across 8 bases. CDR3 size: 16 residues. V lost 1 base to trimming and J lost 3 bases; unmatched junction nucleotides: 7. The germline V gene encodes CDR1 GTSNPN and CDR2 SVGIG (reference sequence). CDR3 sequence (DNA): TGTGCCTGGAGTGGGGCTACTAGCGGATACACCGGGGAGCTGTTTTTT. This encodes CAWSGATSGYTGELFF.

V is TRBV4-1 and J is TRBJ2-3; 9 bases are shared with TRBD2. The CDR3 consists of 16 residues. The V and J ends lost 0 bases and 6 bases, in that order; junction bases with no gene match: 7. Germline V gene data show CDR1 as MGHRA and CDR2 as YSYEKL. CDR3 amino acids: CASSQEAGGFVDTQYF. The CDR3 coding sequence is TGCGCCAGCAGCCAAGAGGCGGGAGGGTTCGTCGATACGCAGTATTTT.

The genes are TRBV19 and TRBJ2-5, with 10 bases matching TRBD2. This CDR3 region has 17 residues. Losses at the gene ends were 1 base for V and 5 bases for J; bases not matched to a gene: 10. CDR1 LNHDA and CDR2 SQIVND come from the germline V gene (reference sequence). CDR3 coding DNA: TGTGCCAGTAGTATAGTGAATCTAGCGGGAGTAGTGGAGACCCAGTACTTC. As protein: CASSIVNLAGVVETQYF.

This clone appeared once. The genes are TRBV2 and TRBJ2-1, with 12 bases aligning to TRBD2. V shed 3 bases, J shed 10 bases, and the junction held 1 base outside the gene matches. CDR1 and CDR2 from the germline V gene are SNHLY and FYNNEI. The CDR3 has 13 residues. CDR3 in amino acids: CASSEGLAGEQFF. The CDR3 DNA reads as TGTGCCAGCAGTGAGGGACTAGCGGGCGAGCAGTTCTTC. Supplemented by reference TRBV2 and TRBJ2-1, the full variable domain reads EPEVTQTPSHQVTQMGQEVILRCVPISNHLYFYWYRQILGQKVEFLVSFYNNEISEKSEIFDDQFSVERPDGSNFTLKIRSTKLEDSAMYFCASSEGLAGEQFFGPGTRLTVL.

The V call is TRBV4-1, the J call TRBJ2-5, with 7 bases that match TRBD2. Per the germline V gene, CDR1 is MGHRA and CDR2 is YSYEKL. This CDR3 is 14 amino acids long. The V segment lost 1 base and the J segment 3 bases; nucleotides outside the gene matches: 2. The CDR3 spells CASSQGGLEETQYF. CDR3 in DNA: TGCGCCAGCAGCCAAGGAGGACTAGAAGAGACCCAGTACTTC.

The genes are TRBV29-1 and TRBJ1-1, with a tentative D call TRBD1 (6 bases). There are 12 residues in the CDR3. CDR1 is SQVTM and CDR2 is ANQGSEA in the germline V gene. The V end was cut by 3 bases, the J end by 1 base, with 6 bases between. The CDR3 DNA is TGCAGCGTTGAGACAGGGAACACTGAAGCTTTCTTT. This codes for CSVETGNTEAFF.

This sequence joins TRBV28 and TRBJ1-1; TRBD1 aligns across 8 bases. With 6 bases clipped from V and 1 base from J, the junction kept 1 base outside the gene matches. The length of the CDR3 is 13 residues. Germline CDR1 reads MDHEN; CDR2 reads SYDVKM. CDR3 protein: CASRGTGNTEAFF. CDR3 DNA: TGTGCCAGCAGGGGGACAGGGAACACTGAAGCTTTCTTT.

This clone turned up a few times. V is TRBV9 and J is TRBJ1-5; D is ambiguous. The V gene lost 1 base and the J gene lost 0 bases, with 2 bases spanning the gap. This CDR3 has 13 amino acids. Germline V CDR1 and CDR2: SGDLS, YYNGEE. The CDR3 here is CASSVSSNQPQHF. CDR3 in DNA: TGTGCCAGCAGCGTATCTAGCAATCAGCCCCAGCATTTT. Full variable domain (remainder filled in from reference TRBV9 and TRBJ1-5): DSGVTQTPKHLITATGQRVTLRCSPRSGDLSVYWYQQSLDQGLQFLIQYYNGEERAKGNILERFSAQQFPDLHSELNLSSLELGDSALYFCASSVSSNQPQHFGDGTRLSIL.

The chain is built from TRBV2 and TRBJ2-5; D gene ambiguous. Trimming took off 7 bases at V and 5 bases at J, with 11 bases between the two ends. CDR1 and CDR2 from the germline V gene are SNHLY and FYNNEI. The CDR3 sequence is 12 residues long. The CDR3 sequence: CASIPPGETQYF. CDR3 nucleotide sequence: TGTGCCAGCATTCCGCCCGGGGAGACCCAGTACTTC. Together with reference TRBV2 and TRBJ2-5, the CDR3 gives the full variable domain: EPEVTQTPSHQVTQMGQEVILRCVPISNHLYFYWYRQILGQKVEFLVSFYNNEISEKSEIFDDQFSVERPDGSNFTLKIRSTKLEDSAMYFCASIPPGETQYFGPGTRLLVL.

This chain links TRBV6-1 with TRBJ1-4; TRBD1 aligns across 8 bases. Germline CDR1 reads MNHNS; CDR2 reads SASEGT. The V and J ends lost 1 base and 5 bases, in that order; junction bases with no gene match: 6. The CDR3 contains 16 residues. For the CDR3, the DNA is TGTGCCAGCAGTGAAGGACAGGGGAATGGGAATGAAAAACTGTTTTTT. Its translation: CASSEGQGNGNEKLFF.

The chain combines TRBV5-1 with TRBJ2-3, with 14 nucleotides matching TRBD2. This CDR3 is 16 amino acids long. J was trimmed by 5 bases and V by 4 bases; bases with no gene match: 6. Germline V gene sequence: CDR1 SGHRS, CDR2 YFSETQ. In DNA, the CDR3 is TGCGCCAGCAGCGCCGGGACTAGCGGGAGTGGAGATACGCAGTATTTT. Its translation is CASSAGTSGSGDTQYF. The full variable domain, rest sourced from reference TRBV5-1 and TRBJ2-3, is KAGVTQTPRYLIKTRGQQVTLSCSPISGHRSVSWYQQTPGQGLQFLFEYFSETQRNKGNFPGRFSGRQFSNSRSEMNVSTLELGDSALYLCASSAGTSGSGDTQYFGPGTRLTVL.

J is TRBJ2-5 and V is TRBV9; D remains unclear. Looked up from germline, CDR1 is SGDLS and CDR2 is YYNGEE. This CDR3 comprises 12 residues. V lost 3 bases to trimming and J lost 4 bases, with 7 bases between them. CDR3 protein: CASSGYGETQYF. CDR3 in DNA: TGTGCCAGCAGCGGATACGGAGAGACCCAGTACTTC.

This clone has more than one count but fewer than ten. The V and J genes are TRBV13 and TRBJ2-7; 10 bases are shared with TRBD1. Germline V gene lookup returns CDR1 PRHDT and CDR2 FYEKMQ (reference sequence). Germline trimming cut 5 bases from V and 5 bases from J; bases unmatched to any gene: 3. The CDR3 loop spans 13 amino acids. CDR3 DNA sequence: TGTGCCAGCAGCGACAGGGGGCTGGACGAGCAGTACTTC. Amino acids: CASSDRGLDEQYF.

The chain uses TRBV29-1 and TRBJ2-1; no firm D call. CDR3 size: 10 residues. V shed 2 bases and J shed 9 bases, with 5 bases lying between them. The V gene's germline CDR1 is SQVTM and CDR2 ANQGSEA. The DNA for the CDR3 is TGCAGCGTTGAATCCGTTGAGCAGTTCTTC. Amino acid sequence: CSVESVEQFF.

This chain joins TRBV6-1 and TRBJ2-7; TRBD2 might be the D (5 bases). Trimming removed 7 bases at V and 5 bases at J, with 18 bases between. Germline V gene sequence: CDR1 MNHNS, CDR2 SASEGT. The CDR3 is 14 residues long. Here the CDR3 reads CASKQGRTLDEQYF. Written as DNA, the CDR3 is TGTGCCAGCAAACAAGGACGGACTTTGGACGAGCAGTACTTC.

This chain connects TRBV28 to TRBJ2-3; perhaps TRBD2 as D (5 bases). V was trimmed by 5 bases and J by 0 bases, leaving 18 bases between them. CDR1 is MDHEN and CDR2 is SYDVKM in the germline V gene. The CDR3 spans 17 residues. The chain's CDR3 is CASSTLGSRTSTDTQYF. CDR3 DNA: TGTGCCAGCAGTACCCTCGGGTCGCGGACTAGCACAGATACGCAGTATTTT.